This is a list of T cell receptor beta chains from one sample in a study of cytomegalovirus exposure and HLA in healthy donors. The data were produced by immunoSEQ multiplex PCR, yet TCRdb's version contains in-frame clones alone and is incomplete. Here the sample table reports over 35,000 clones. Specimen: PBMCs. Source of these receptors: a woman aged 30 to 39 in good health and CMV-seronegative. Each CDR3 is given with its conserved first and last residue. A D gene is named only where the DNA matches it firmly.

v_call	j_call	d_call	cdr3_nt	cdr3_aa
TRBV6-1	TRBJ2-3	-	TGTGCCAGCAGTGAAGCGAGTGCTGGAGGTACGCAGTATTTT	CASSEASAGGTQYF
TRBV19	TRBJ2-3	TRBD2	TGTGCCAGTAGTATTAGCGGGAGGTCGGGGAATACGCAGTATTTT	CASSISGRSGNTQYF
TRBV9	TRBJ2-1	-	TGTGCCAGCAGCTTGGACTCGGGGTTCGGGTCCTACAATGAGCAGTTCTTC	CASSLDSGFGSYNEQFF
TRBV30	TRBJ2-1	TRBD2	TGTGCCTGGGGTGGACTAGCGGGCTACAATGAGCAGTTCTTC	CAWGGLAGYNEQFF
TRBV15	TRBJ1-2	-	TGTGCCACCAGCAGGGGTCGAGGGGGCTACACCTTC	CATSRGRGGYTF
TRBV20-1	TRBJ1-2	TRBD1	TGCAGCGACAGGGGAAACTATGGCTACACCTTC	CSDRGNYGYTF
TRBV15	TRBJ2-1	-	TGTGCCACCAGCACCCGACAGGTCAGGGTCAATGAGCAGTTCTTC	CATSTRQVRVNEQFF
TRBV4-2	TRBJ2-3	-	TGTGCCAGCAGCCCCTATGGAGCGGACCCCCGGGATACGCAGTATTTT	CASSPYGADPRDTQYF
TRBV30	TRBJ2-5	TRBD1	TGTGCCTGGAGTCACGGAAGGACAGGGGGAGAGACCCAGTACTTC	CAWSHGRTGGETQYF
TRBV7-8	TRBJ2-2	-	TGTGCCAGCAGCATACTAGGGACAACCGGGGAGCTGTTTTTT	CASSILGTTGELFF
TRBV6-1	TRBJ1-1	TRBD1	TGTGCCAGCAGTGAATTCCCAGACAGGGTGGGCACTGAAGCTTTCTTT	CASSEFPDRVGTEAFF
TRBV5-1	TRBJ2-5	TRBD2	TGCGCCAGCAGCTTGGGGGGGACTAGCGGGGTCCAAGAGACCCAGTACTTC	CASSLGGTSGVQETQYF
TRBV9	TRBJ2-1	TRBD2	TGTGCCAGCAGCGAGCGGGAGGTCCCCTACAATGAGCAGTTCTTC	CASSEREVPYNEQFF
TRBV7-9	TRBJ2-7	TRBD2	TGTGCCAGCAGCTTAGGGTGGGGGGGGAACTACGAGCAGTACTTC	CASSLGWGGNYEQYF
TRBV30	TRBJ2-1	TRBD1	TGTGCCTGGAGTGGACAGGGGGGAACCTCCTACAATGAGCAGTTCTTC	CAWSGQGGTSYNEQFF
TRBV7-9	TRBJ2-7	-	TGTGCCAGCAGCTTAACTAGAGGGAACACCTACGAGCAGTACTTC	CASSLTRGNTYEQYF